These 18 T cell receptor beta chains share one sample of origin, sequenced in a study of human thymus T cells. The study used thymus tissue resected during corrective heart surgery. Clones were sequenced by immunoSEQ multiplex PCR, and TCRdb holds only the in-frame ones, with some missing. The sample yields about 130,000 clones, around 94% seen once. The sequenced material came from thymus tissue. The receptors stem from a boy under two years old with a congenital heart defect but otherwise immunologically healthy.

The chain recombines TRBV6-1 with TRBJ2-3, with TRBD2 as a possible D gene (6 bases). The germline V and J ends were trimmed by 6 bases and 0 bases, with 13 bases remaining between them. The CDR3 runs 15 residues. CDR1 MNHNS and CDR2 SASEGT come from the germline V gene. The DNA for the CDR3 is TGTGCCAGCAGCAAACCGGGACTTAGCACAGATACGCAGTATTTT. As protein: CASSKPGLSTDTQYF.

V usage is TRBV9 and J usage is TRBJ2-7, with a tentative D call TRBD1 (7 bases). This CDR3 region has 14 residues. CDR1 and CDR2 (germline): SGDLS, YYNGEE. The V and J ends lost 3 bases and 5 bases respectively, with 15 bases between them. This CDR3 reads CASSEGASDHEQYF. In nucleotides, the CDR3 is TGTGCCAGCAGCGAGGGGGCTAGCGACCACGAGCAGTACTTC.

V gene TRBV4-3 combines with J gene TRBJ2-5; TRBD2 matches at 8 bases. Germline CDR1 LGHNA, CDR2 YSLEER. The CDR3 totals 17 residues. Germline trimming cut 0 bases from V and 3 bases from J; bases unmatched to any gene: 9. CDR3: CASSQELTTSVKETQYF. CDR3 in DNA: TGCGCCAGCAGCCAAGAGTTAACGACTAGCGTAAAAGAGACCCAGTACTTC.

The V gene is TRBV28, the J gene TRBJ1-5; unclear D gene. Germline CDR1 MDHEN, CDR2 SYDVKM. The CDR3 consists of 11 residues. V lost 4 bases to trimming and J lost 12 bases, with 10 bases between them. CDR3 amino acids: CASSSPGVQHF. The CDR3 DNA follows: TGTGCCAGCAGTTCTCCTGGGGTCCAGCATTTT.

The chain joins TRBV10-1 to TRBJ1-2; the D gene is possibly TRBD1 (6 bases). The CDR3 loop spans 21 amino acids. V lost 6 bases and J lost 0, with 32 bases in between. Per the germline V gene, CDR1 is WNHNN and CDR2 is SYGVQD (reference sequence). The CDR3 spells CASREKGGPPTLKLTNYGYTF. Written as DNA, the CDR3 is TGCGCCAGCAGGGAGAAGGGGGGGCCGCCAACTTTAAAATTGACTAACTATGGCTACACCTTC.

This chain uses TRBV4-1 with TRBJ2-7, with 9 nucleotides matching TRBD1. Germline V gene sequence: CDR1 MGHRA, CDR2 YSYEKL. The V segment lost 4 bases and the J segment 5 bases; nucleotides outside the gene matches: 12. The CDR3 spans 16 residues. CDR3 DNA: TGCGCCAGCAGCCCCGGAGGACAGGGGAAGTTCAACGAGCAGTACTTC. Protein: CASSPGGQGKFNEQYF.

V and J are TRBV23-1 and TRBJ2-5; D unresolved. TRBV23-1 is an open reading frame, and its role is uncertain. This CDR3 comprises 13 residues. Trimming removed 2 bases at V and 8 bases at J, with 12 bases between. CDR3 sequence: CASSQTSVGTQYF. The CDR3 DNA follows: TGCGCCAGCAGTCAAACCTCGGTGGGAACCCAGTACTTC.

This clone occurred a few times. V usage is TRBV29-1 and J usage is TRBJ1-1; 9 bases align to TRBD1. The V and J ends lost 6 bases and 4 bases, in that order; junction bases with no gene match: 3. CDR3 size: 12 residues. Per germline, CDR1 SQVTM and CDR2 ANQGSEA. In DNA, the CDR3 is TGCAGCGTGGAGACAGGGGGCACTGAAGCTTTCTTT. Amino acid sequence: CSVETGGTEAFF.

The chain is built from TRBV28 and TRBJ2-7; 8 nucleotides agree with TRBD1. Germline CDR1 and CDR2: MDHEN and SYDVKM. Trimming took 3 bases from V and 11 from J; bases not matched to a gene: 6. The CDR3 length is 12 residues. The CDR3 protein is CASSLATGVEYF. The DNA of the CDR3 is TGTGCCAGCAGTTTGGCGACAGGGGTGGAGTACTTC.

This chain joins TRBV27 and TRBJ1-1; possible D gene TRBD1, 6 bases. Germline CDR1 MNHEY, CDR2 SMNVEV (reference sequence). Trimming shortened V by 6 bases and J by 1 base, and 21 bases separated the two germline ends. This CDR3 comprises 17 residues. The CDR3 spells CASSHAPDSGKNTEAFF. CDR3 bases: TGTGCCAGCAGCCACGCCCCGGACAGTGGGAAGAACACTGAAGCTTTCTTT.

This chain links TRBV4-3 with TRBJ2-3; D is unclear. This CDR3 has 16 residues. Germline CDR1 LGHNA, CDR2 YSLEER. The V gene lost 0 bases and the J gene lost 6 bases, with 16 bases spanning the gap. CDR3 nucleotides: TGCGCCAGCAGCCAAGAGCCAGCCCGACTGGGGGATACGCAGTATTTT. Protein: CASSQEPARLGDTQYF.

In this sample, this clone turned up once. V usage is TRBV30 and J usage is TRBJ2-7; the D gene could be TRBD1 or TRBD2 (5 bases each). The CDR3 covers 13 residues. The V gene lost 4 bases and the J gene lost 2 bases, with 12 bases spanning the gap. Germline V CDR1 and CDR2: GTSNPN, SVGIG (reference sequence). The CDR3 sequence: CAWNQGRTYEQYF. The CDR3, as DNA: TGTGCCTGGAACCAGGGACGGACCTACGAGCAGTACTTC.

In its sample, this clone was seen once. The chain joins TRBV6-5 to TRBJ2-7; tentatively, D is TRBD2 (7 bases). The germline gives CDR1 MNHEY, CDR2 SVGAGI. V lost 0 bases to trimming and J lost 2 bases, with 14 bases between them. The CDR3 has 16 amino acids. CDR3: CASSYSRAGDTYEQYF. The CDR3 DNA sequence: TGTGCCAGCAGTTACTCTAGGGCGGGGGACACCTACGAGCAGTACTTC.

V gene TRBV28 combines with J gene TRBJ1-5, with a weak D call TRBD1 (5 bases). Trimming removed 6 bases from V and 0 bases from J, with 12 bases in between. Germline values: CDR1 MDHEN, CDR2 SYDVKM. This CDR3 comprises 15 residues. As DNA, the CDR3 is TGTGCCAGCAGCCGCCAGGGATATAGCAATCAGCCCCAGCATTTT. Protein product: CASSRQGYSNQPQHF.

This chain uses TRBV7-2 with TRBJ1-5; possibly TRBD1 for D (5 bases). The length of the CDR3 is 13 residues. The V gene's germline CDR1 is SGHTA and CDR2 FQGNSA. Trimming removed 6 bases from V and 1 base from J, with 7 bases in between. CDR3 DNA sequence: TGTGCCAGCAGGGGGGGAAGCAATCAGCCCCAGCATTTT. It encodes CASRGGSNQPQHF.

The chain recombines TRBV18 with TRBJ2-7; either TRBD1 or TRBD2 may supply D (7 bases each). Trimming removed 6 bases at V and 6 bases at J, with 21 bases between. CDR3 length equals 15 residues. CDR1 and CDR2 (germline): KGHSH, LQKENI. In nucleotides, the CDR3 is TGTGCCAGCTCCCGCCTCGCGCAGGGGGGGGCCGAGCAGTACTTC. It translates to CASSRLAQGGAEQYF.

The rearrangement joins TRBV4-2 to TRBJ2-3; D call uncertain. Trimming stripped 1 base from V and 10 bases from J, with 18 bases between. The CDR3 sequence is 15 residues long. The V gene's germline CDR1 is LGHNA and CDR2 YNFKEQ. This CDR3 is CASSQGRAPNGSQYF. The CDR3 DNA is TGTGCCAGCAGCCAAGGAAGAGCGCCGAATGGGTCGCAGTATTTT.

This chain links TRBV7-2 with TRBJ1-3, with TRBD1 identical over 7 bases. CDR3 length equals 15 residues. With V trimmed by 1 base and J by 3 bases, 3 bases remained unmatched. CDR1 is SGHTA and CDR2 is FQGNSA in the germline V gene. The CDR3 bases are TGTGCCAGCAGCTTAGTAGGGGGCGGTGGAAACACCATATATTTT. Its translation is CASSLVGGGGNTIYF.